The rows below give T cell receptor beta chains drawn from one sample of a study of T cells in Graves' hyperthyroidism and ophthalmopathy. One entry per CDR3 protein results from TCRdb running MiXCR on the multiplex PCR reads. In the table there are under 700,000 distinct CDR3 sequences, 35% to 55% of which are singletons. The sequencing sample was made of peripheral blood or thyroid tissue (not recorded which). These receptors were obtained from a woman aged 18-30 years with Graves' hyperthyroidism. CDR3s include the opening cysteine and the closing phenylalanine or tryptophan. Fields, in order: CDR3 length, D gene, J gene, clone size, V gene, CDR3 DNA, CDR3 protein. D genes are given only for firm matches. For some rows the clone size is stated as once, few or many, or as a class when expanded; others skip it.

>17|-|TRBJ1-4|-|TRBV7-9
TGTGCCAGCAGCCCCGCCAGGCTAGGGGCAGAAAATGAAAAACTGTTTTTT
CASSPARLGAENEKLFF
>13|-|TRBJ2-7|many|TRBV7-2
TGTGCCAGCAGCGGCAGGGGTGGCTACGAGCAGTACTTC
CASSGRGGYEQYF
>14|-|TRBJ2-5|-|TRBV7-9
TGTGCCAGCAGACTTGGACTATACCAAGAGACCCAGTACTTC
CASRLGLYQETQYF
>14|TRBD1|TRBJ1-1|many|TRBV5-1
TGCGCCAGCAGAGGTCAGGGGGCGTACACTGAAGCTTTCTTT
CASRGQGAYTEAFF
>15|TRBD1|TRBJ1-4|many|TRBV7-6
TGTGCCAGCAGCTCGAAACAGGGGGCGGGTGAAAAACTGTTTTTT
CASSSKQGAGEKLFF
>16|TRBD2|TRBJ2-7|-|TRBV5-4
TGTGCCAGCAGCGTCGGACTAGCGGGACCTAGGCACGAGCAGTACTTC
CASSVGLAGPRHEQYF
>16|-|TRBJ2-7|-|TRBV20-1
TGCAGTGCTAGAGATGGGGCACCTCCGCTCCCCTACGAGCAGTACTTC
CSARDGAPPLPYEQYF
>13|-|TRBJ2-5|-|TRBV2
TGTGCCAGCAGCTTGGAACCTCAGGAGACCCAGTACTTC
CASSLEPQETQYF
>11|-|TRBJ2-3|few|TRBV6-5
TGTGCCAGCAGTTACTCAGATACGCAGTATTTT
CASSYSDTQYF
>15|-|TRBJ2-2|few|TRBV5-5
TGTGCCAGCAGCCCCACGTGGCACCTCACCGGGGAGCTGTTTTTT
CASSPTWHLTGELFF
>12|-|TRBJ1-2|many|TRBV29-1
TGCAGCGTTGGGAGGGCGGGCTATGGCTACACCTTC
CSVGRAGYGYTF
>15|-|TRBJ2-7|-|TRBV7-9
TGTGCCAGCAGCTCCCAAGAGCGGGTTTCCTACGAGCAGTACTTC
CASSSQERVSYEQYF
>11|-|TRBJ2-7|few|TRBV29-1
TGCAGCGTTTGGAGTGGGAAGGAGCAGTACTTC
CSVWSGKEQYF
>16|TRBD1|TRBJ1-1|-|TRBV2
TGTGCCAGCAACCCGAGGACAGGCGGCACCAACACTGAAGCTTTCTTT
CASNPRTGGTNTEAFF
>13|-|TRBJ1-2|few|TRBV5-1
TGCGCCAGCAGAGATGGACAGATCTATGGCTACACCTTC
CASRDGQIYGYTF
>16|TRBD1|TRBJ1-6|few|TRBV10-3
TGTGCCAGCAGTGACGGAACAGGGGTTGGAGGGTCACCCCTCCACTTT
CASSDGTGVGGSPLHF
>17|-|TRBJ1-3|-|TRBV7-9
TGTGCCAGCAGTTATATAGGGTCGACAGACTCTGGAAACACCATATATTTT
CASSYIGSTDSGNTIYF
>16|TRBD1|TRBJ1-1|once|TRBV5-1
TGCGCCAGCAGCTTACGTCAGGGGGAGATGAACACTGAAGCTTTCTTT
CASSLRQGEMNTEAFF
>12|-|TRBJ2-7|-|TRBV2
TGTGCCAGCAGCGACGGGGCCTACGAGCAGTACTTC
CASSDGAYEQYF